The entry below describes one TCR beta chain. The clone's antigen remains unknown. Base qualities are missing; no much larger clone stands one base away. This specimen comes from a study of blood T cell repertoires in COVID-19 (dated by TCRdb to about 2020). Notes on the research overall: Samples from collaborators originated in the United States, Italy and Spain and spanned both the acute and convalescent phases of COVID-19. The prospective study material was composed of cDNA or gDNA derived from T cells, B-cell-depleted T cells, or PBMCs. Subjects who had been exposed to COVID-19, were actively infected with it, or had recovered from it provided the deeply sampled blood TCRbeta repertoires that made up the dataset. The repertoires were released in a freely available public database meant as a resource for research on the immune response to SARS-CoV-2. Samples came from the ongoing ImmuneRACE study (first 160 participants) plus 1,254 subjects from 6 global collaborators. Nearly every sample came with metadata listing a de-identified subject ID, COVID-19 status, age in years and sex. Where available, HLA class I and class II types were obtained from metadata supplied by the sample provider rather than from assay-based typing. What the research found in general, with its limitations: The quantity of clinical and demographic metadata differed by source and by participant and was supplied without curation.

TCRbeta CDR3 regions were amplified from genomic DNA by means of the immunoSEQ Assay, a bias-controlled multiplex PCR. Per the source publication's procedure: The number of nucleated cells in each sample was estimated by amplification of reference gene primers within the assay. To quantify the absolute abundance of each unique TCRbeta CDR3 rearrangement, sequence reads were collapsed and filtered. Productive Simpson clonality was computed per sample as the square root of Simpson's diversity index over productive rearrangements. TCRdb provides this immuneACCESS table in a form limited to in-frame rearrangements. Some clones are lacking; in checked studies, under half of them reflect an unresolved V gene, and why the rest are absent is not known. V and J calls and clone size are copied from that table; D and trimming were computed from the DNA. In this sample the table shows fewer than 250,000 clones, approximately 90% of which occur a single time. The ten largest clones add up to around 0.84% of the sample.

From cysteine to phenylalanine, the CDR3 is 12 amino acids long. The DNA shown is the 36-base CDR3, in frame from base 1. The germline V gene (reference sequence) yields LNHDA for CDR1 and SQIVND for CDR2. Germline trimming amounts to 8 bases on V and 11 bases on J, with 9 as the count of junction bases outside the gene matches. One collaborating source in Seattle enrolled patients during active infection and followed them longitudinally through the course of disease. The collaborating institutions used their own protocols to collect whole blood in K2EDTA tubes. For TCRbeta analysis, collaborator samples were shipped as frozen whole blood, as isolated PBMCs, or as DNA extracted from either sample type.

This clonotype originated in a man in his fifties or sixties with COVID-19, enrolled during active disease. The specimen sequenced was peripheral blood. The chain is assembled from TRBV19 and TRBJ1-1, and 9 bases in between align with TRBD1. CDR3 protein: CASGRDRDLAFF. The nucleotides are TGTGCCAGTGGTCGGGACAGGGACTTGGCTTTCTTT.